The rows below give T cell receptor beta chains drawn from one sample of a study of cytomegalovirus exposure and HLA in healthy donors. Sequencing used immunoSEQ multiplex PCR; TCRdb keeps in-frame clones, though not all of them. The sample contains about 140,000 clones, 55% to 80% of which appear only once. The sequenced sample consisted of PBMCs. The source of these receptors is a human donor in good health. The CDR3 runs from the conserved cysteine through the conserved F or W. Fields, in order: CDR3 DNA, CDR3 protein, J gene, V gene, clone size, D gene. The D gene is left open where the match is weak. Expanded clones are given a class, and other clones once, few, many or no size at all.

TGTGCCAGCAGTAGACAGAGCCTTAACACCGGGGAGCTGTTTTTT	CASSRQSLNTGELFF	TRBJ2-2	TRBV28	.	.
TGTGCCAGCAGCATCCGGGACAGGGGTTACAATGAGCAGTTCTTC	CASSIRDRGYNEQFF	TRBJ2-1	TRBV9	few	TRBD1
TGTGCCAGCAGTGAAGCCAGTGGACTCGCCTACGAGCAGTACTTC	CASSEASGLAYEQYF	TRBJ2-7	TRBV2	.	.
TGTGCCAGCCTGACACCTAACTCTGGGGCCAACGTCCTGACTTTC	CASLTPNSGANVLTF	TRBJ2-6	TRBV28	once	.
TGTGCCAGCTCAACCCGGACAGGGCAAGAGACCCAGTACTTC	CASSTRTGQETQYF	TRBJ2-5	TRBV18	.	TRBD1
TGTGCCAGCAGCCCTTCCTTTCGGGGGGCCCGCGACCCCTATGGCTACACCTTC	CASSPSFRGARDPYGYTF	TRBJ1-2	TRBV14	.	.
TGTGCCAGCAGTGAAGCGCTCTACACCGGACTAGCGGGATTTTTGAACGAGCAGTACTTC	CASSEALYTGLAGFLNEQYF	TRBJ2-7	TRBV6-1	.	TRBD2
TGCGCCAGCAGCCTCGGGACAGGTTATGAGCAGTACTTC	CASSLGTGYEQYF	TRBJ2-7	TRBV4-1	.	TRBD1
TGCGCCAGCAGCCACCCCCTAGCGGGGGCGAACACCGGGGAGCTGTTTTTT	CASSHPLAGANTGELFF	TRBJ2-2	TRBV5-1	.	TRBD2
TGTGCCATCAGTGAGGAGATTGGACAGTACTACAATGAGCAGTTCTTC	CAISEEIGQYYNEQFF	TRBJ2-1	TRBV10-3	once	.
TGTGCCAGCAGCGTAACCGGGACAGGGAGCACTGAAGCTTTCTTT	CASSVTGTGSTEAFF	TRBJ1-1	TRBV5-6	few	TRBD1
TGTGCCAGCAGTGAAGGGACAGGGGGCGGCGAGCAGTACTTC	CASSEGTGGGEQYF	TRBJ2-7	TRBV6-4	few	TRBD1
TGTGCCAGCATCGGATCTCAGCGGGAGGAGTACTTC	CASIGSQREEYF	TRBJ2-7	TRBV7-6	.	TRBD2
TGCGCCAGCAGCTTGGTACGGACAGGGACCCACGAGCAGTACTTC	CASSLVRTGTHEQYF	TRBJ2-7	TRBV5-1	few	TRBD1
TGTGCCAGCAGCTTAACAGGGAACACTGAAGCTTTCTTT	CASSLTGNTEAFF	TRBJ1-1	TRBV5-8	.	.